The 13 T cell receptor beta chains below come from one sample, sequenced in a study of blood T cell repertoires in COVID-19. Data came from immunoSEQ multiplex PCR; TCRdb stores just in-frame clones and leaves some out. The sample yields about 150,000 clones, around 84% seen once. The sequenced sample was peripheral blood. These receptors were collected from a woman aged 50 to 65 with acute or convalescent COVID-19.

This clone was counted a few times. The CDR3 DNA sequence: TGTGCCAGCAGTCCTCTAAGCGGGGGCGGCTACACCTTC. It is translated as CASSPLSGGGYTF. The rearrangement links TRBV12-3 or TRBV12-4 to TRBJ1-2; D is possibly TRBD1 (6 bases). V was shortened by 5 bases and J by 8 bases, with 15 bases between the two germline ends. The CDR3 runs 13 residues.

The chain couples TRBV7-9 to TRBJ1-5; 7 bases line up with TRBD1. Germline-derived CDR1 and CDR2 are SEHNR and FQNEAQ (reference sequence). The V gene end was trimmed by 1 base and the J gene end by 8 bases; junction bases not matched to a gene: 5. The CDR3 is 14 residues long. The CDR3 region is CASSLETGVEPQHF. The CDR3 DNA is TGTGCCAGCAGCTTAGAAACAGGGGTTGAGCCCCAGCATTTT. Full variable domain (outside the CDR3, taken from reference TRBV7-9 and TRBJ1-5): DTGVSQNPRHKITKRGQNVTFRCDPISEHNRLYWYRQTLGQGPEFLTYFQNEAQLEKSRLLSDRFSAERPKGSFSTLEIQRTEQGDSAMYLCASSLETGVEPQHFGDGTRLSIL.

V usage is TRBV7-3 and J usage is TRBJ1-1, with a weak D call TRBD1 (6 bases). Germline V lookup: CDR1 SGHTA, CDR2 FQGTGA. This CDR3 is 15 amino acids long. Between the trimmed V and J ends, which lost 5 bases and 4 bases, there was a span of 17 bases. This CDR3 is CASSPQGGGGTEAFF. The DNA of the CDR3 is TGTGCCAGCAGCCCCCAGGGAGGGGGTGGCACTGAAGCTTTCTTT.

The chain is built from TRBV7-2 and TRBJ2-1; 7 nucleotides line up with TRBD2. With 5 bases clipped from V and 0 bases from J, the junction kept 13 bases outside the gene matches. The CDR3 is 18 amino acids. Looked up from germline, CDR1 is SGHTA and CDR2 is FQGNSA. The DNA for the CDR3 is TGTGCCAGCAGCCCAGCGGGACTCCGAACGAGCTCCTACAATGAGCAGTTCTTC. Translated, it gives CASSPAGLRTSSYNEQFF.

The gene calls are TRBV30 and TRBJ1-2, with unresolved D. The CDR3 extends over 13 amino acids. Germline loops: CDR1 GTSNPN, CDR2 SVGIG (reference sequence). Trimming shortened V by 1 base and J by 0 bases, and 6 bases separated the two germline ends. The CDR3 protein is CAWSERTNYGYTF. In DNA form, the CDR3 reads TGTGCCTGGAGTGAGCGGACTAACTATGGCTACACCTTC. The full variable domain, its missing parts supplied by reference TRBV30 and TRBJ1-2, is SQTIHQWPATLVQPVGSPLSLECTVEGTSNPNLYWYRQAAGRGLQLLFYSVGIGQISSEVPQNLSASRPQDRQFILSSKKLLLSDSGFYLCAWSERTNYGYTFGSGTRLTVV.

This clone has just a few counts. This chain uses TRBV7-9 with TRBJ2-1, with 8 bases that match TRBD2. Trimming took 1 base from V and 8 from J; bases not matched to a gene: 4. The CDR3 is 14 amino acids. Germline lookup yields CDR1 SEHNR and CDR2 FQNEAQ (reference sequence). CDR3 residues: CASSLVAGIDEQFF. The CDR3 coding sequence is TGTGCCAGCAGCTTAGTAGCGGGGATTGATGAGCAGTTCTTC.

The table lists this clone with a count of one. The genes are TRBV27 and TRBJ1-2; 8 bases agree with TRBD1. The germline V gene has CDR1 MNHEY and CDR2 SMNVEV (reference sequence). Trimming cost V 4 bases and J 6 bases; bases outside gene matches: 4. The CDR3 sequence is 13 residues long. This CDR3 reads CASSSGGWDGYTF. CDR3 nucleotides: TGTGCCAGCAGTTCAGGGGGCTGGGATGGCTACACCTTC.

V gene TRBV27 combines with J gene TRBJ2-1; TRBD2 aligns across 7 bases. The CDR3 consists of 14 residues. With 3 bases clipped from V and 4 bases from J, the junction kept 3 bases outside the gene matches. Germline V CDR1 and CDR2: MNHEY, SMNVEV (reference sequence). CDR3 nucleotides: TGTGCCAGCAGTTTTAACGGGGGGTACAATGAGCAGTTCTTC. Protein sequence: CASSFNGGYNEQFF.

The table lists this clone with a count of one. The chain is built from TRBV6-5 and TRBJ2-7; TRBD1 matches at 7 bases. This CDR3 spans 16 amino acids. The germline V gene has CDR1 MNHEY and CDR2 SVGAGI. The trim removed 4 bases at V and 2 bases at J, leaving 11 bases unmatched. The CDR3: CASSSQRQGTAYEQYF. The CDR3, as DNA: TGTGCCAGCAGTTCCCAAAGACAGGGAACCGCCTACGAGCAGTACTTC.

This sequence joins TRBV2 and TRBJ1-1, with D possibly matching TRBD1 (5 bases). The germline V and J ends were trimmed by 5 bases and 1 base, with 14 bases remaining between them. Germline V gene sequence: CDR1 SNHLY, CDR2 FYNNEI. This CDR3 is 15 amino acids long. The CDR3 nucleotides read TGTGCCAGCAGTCCTTCACTCGGGGGGAACACTGAAGCTTTCTTT. Amino acids: CASSPSLGGNTEAFF.

V usage is TRBV19 and J usage is TRBJ2-1; 12 nucleotides match TRBD2. This CDR3 is built from 17 residues. J lost 6 bases, V lost 1 base, and 7 bases had no gene match. The germline gives CDR1 LNHDA, CDR2 SQIVND (reference sequence). The CDR3 loop reads CASSIVTSGGNPNEQFF. CDR3 bases: TGTGCCAGTAGTATAGTAACTAGCGGGGGGAACCCCAATGAGCAGTTCTTC.

The genes are TRBV5-1 and TRBJ2-2; 8 bases align to TRBD1. The CDR3 is made up of 14 amino acids. V was clipped by 4 bases and J by 6 bases; unmatched bases: 5. CDR1 SGHRS and CDR2 YFSETQ come from the germline V gene. CDR3 nucleotides: TGCGCCAGCAGCCAGGACAGGGAGGCCGGGGAGCTGTTTTTT. Translation: CASSQDREAGELFF.

The chain uses TRBV7-2 and TRBJ2-7; TRBD2 matches at 12 bases. The CDR3 totals 15 residues. The trim removed 5 bases at V and 5 bases at J, leaving 7 bases unmatched. Germline assignment: CDR1 SGHTA and CDR2 FQGNSA. The CDR3 DNA sequence: TGTGCCAGCAGCACGACTAGCGGGGGTTGGGACGAGCAGTACTTC. It specifies CASSTTSGGWDEQYF.